The subject of this entry is one T cell receptor (beta chain). There is no known antigen for this receptor. No base quality values were provided; no much bigger clone lies one nucleotide off. V is cut by 6 bases and J by 4 bases, and the space between the germline ends is 18 bases. The cysteine opens and the phenylalanine closes a CDR3 of 15 amino acids. The entry retains the CDR3 DNA only, 45 bases that are in frame from base 1. In the germline V gene, CDR1 corresponds to SNHLY and CDR2 to FYNNEI. The entry originates in a study of vaccination and CD4 T cells after COVID-19 (dated by TCRdb to between 2021 and 2023). About the study as a whole: Convalescent patients had a positive SARS-CoV-2 result on nasal swab PCR, and of these patients, nine had mild disease and one had severe disease. Control cultures used a CEFX viral epitope pool as positive control, an HIV-1 Nef peptide pool as negative control, or no peptide. Post-vaccine blood samples were collected a median of approximately 72 days after the second vaccine dose, ranging from roughly 13 to 241 days. Participants got two doses of the Pfizer-BioNTech BNT162b2 vaccine (n=8) or two doses of the Moderna mRNA-1273 vaccine (n=2). For stimulating the cultures, overlapping spike peptide pools were used, derived from SARS-CoV-2 as well as from the common cold coronaviruses HCoV-NL63, HCoV-OC43 and HCoV-229E. The convalescent cohort included six males and four females, with two Hispanic individuals, seven Caucasians, two Asians and one multiracial person. In 9 to 11 COVID-19 convalescent patients and several infection-naive healthy vaccine recipients, researchers compared the spike-specific CD4+ TCR repertoire from before mRNA vaccination with the repertoire from after. Post-COVID blood samples from convalescent patients were collected a median of 101 days after diagnosis, with a range of about 35 to 161 days. Findings and caveats that apply to the study as a whole: The median count of SARS-CoV-2-reactive clonotypes went up from 20 to 25 after infection to approximately 40 after vaccination, although the change was not significant. The study included relatively few convalescent patients and did not analyze early timepoints after natural infection. In convalescent patients, a median around 84% of post-vaccine SARS-CoV-2-reactive clones were detected only after vaccination, and vaccine-specific priming was suggested by this finding. Of the vaccine-specific clones in convalescent patients, 304 of 307, or nearly all, reacted only to SARS-CoV-2 spike and did not cross-react with common cold coronaviruses.

Library construction relied on PCR. DNA from cultured CD4+ T cells was subjected to TCR sequencing with the Oncomine TCR Beta short-read assay at the Johns Hopkins FTIC core. Genomic DNA was extracted from the cultured CD4+ T cells with the QIAamp micro DNA kit. Oncomine TCR Beta libraries made from cultured CD4+ T cells were pooled using unique dual indexes and sequenced on an Illumina iSeq 100. The published analysis was carried out like this. Non-productive sequences were removed, and CDR3s that did not start with C, did not end with F or W, or were shorter than 7 amino acids were discarded. Antigen-specific clonotypes were identified using the MANAFEST web application through comparison of peptide-stimulated wells with reference and other culture wells. For a clone to be called positive, the clone needed an FDR below 0.05, an odds ratio above 5, and a productive frequency above 0.1% in at least two of three replicate wells. A clonotype counted as cross-reactive if it showed significant expansion both in the SARS-CoV-2 spike wells and in at least one common cold coronavirus spike condition. Levenshtein distances (stringdist) and unrooted phylogenetic trees (ape) in R version 3.6.1 were used to assess CDR3 homology. The public reads were run again by TCRdb, first through fastp at Q25 and then through MiXCR, and only productive beta chains were kept. Identical CDR3 protein sequences are pooled into one entry, listed with their most common genes and DNA. The V and J calls shown here were made by TCRdb, not taken from the authors' results. The sample table holds just under 9,000 distinct CDR3 sequences, of which around three fifths were seen once. The biggest ten clones account for about 7.1% of the sample.

The treatment or condition label corresponds to: roughly ten-day PBMC culture with coronavirus spike peptide pools or control peptides (ViraFEST assay). The ViraFEST assay, used in the study, expanded antigen-specific T cells with peptide pools and then identified the expanded clonotypes through TCR sequencing. The positive SARS-CoV-2 PCR tests of the convalescent patients were dated from March to December 2020, before the Alpha, Beta and Delta variants emerged in the United States. Each well held millions of PBMCs cultured in IMDM containing approximately 5% human AB serum and around 10 IU/ml IL-2, with 8.5 to 10 ug/ml peptide pools added. Half of the culture medium was replaced with fresh IL-2-containing medium on days 3 and 7. After approximately 11 days of culture, CD4+ T cells were isolated by negative selection with the EasySep CD4+ T cell isolation kit. Ficoll-Paque Plus gradient centrifugation was used to isolate PBMCs from whole blood, and the isolated PBMCs were then either used fresh or cryopreserved at -140C. In general, triplicate wells were set up for every culture condition.

Rearrangement joined TRBV2 to TRBJ1-2, with a tentative D gene TRBD1 over 5 matching bases. The TCR comes from a human donor who had recovered from COVID-19. The sequencing input was CD4+ T cells from blood, cultured in vitro. Here the CDR3 is given as CASRPGGSWGYGYTF. The sequenced DNA is TGTGCCAGCAGGCCGGGGGGATCTTGGGGCTATGGCTACACCTTC.